This T cell receptor (beta chain) emerged from a study of OX40 agonist ivuxolimab in advanced cancers. Study background: Patients were dosed with the agonistic anti-OX40 (CD134) antibody ivuxolimab. Across the patients, intravenous ivuxolimab was delivered every 2 weeks at 0.01 to 10 mg/kg. Patients treated during dose escalation were battling hepatocellular carcinoma, melanoma, renal cell or head and neck cancer.

This clone was detected only once. V was trimmed by 3 bases and J by 0 bases, leaving 5 bases between them. The CDR3 contains 14 residues. Germline CDR1 reads WNHNN; CDR2 reads SYGVQD (reference sequence). The method was immunoSEQ multiplex PCR; TCRdb's version includes in-frame clones alone and lacks a portion of them. This table holds approximately 74,000 clones, about 85% found once. The sequences come from CD4+ or CD8+ T cells sorted from blood, collected in a trial of the OX40 agonist ivuxolimab. This sequence was found in an adult with an advanced solid tumor such as melanoma, head and neck, liver or kidney cancer. The chain has TRBV10-1 and TRBJ1-4; D is unclear. DNA for the CDR3: TGCGCCAGCAGTGAATCCGCAACTAATGAAAAACTGTTTTTT. Its translation is CASSESATNEKLFF.